These 6 T cell receptor beta chains share one sample of origin, sequenced in a study of T cell responses to AZD1222 COVID-19 vaccine (dated by TCRdb to 2020 to 2022). Libraries were constructed by the immunoSEQ multiplex PCR assay. TCRdb took over this immuneACCESS table, retaining in-frame rearrangements with V and J assigned. Such tables are incomplete; in checked studies, under half of the missing clones stem from an unresolved V gene, and the remainder is unexplained. The sample table holds 90,000 to 130,000 clones, of which roughly 90% were seen once. About 3% of the sample is taken by the ten largest. Explained via the paper, the time point label denotes: baseline before first vaccination. The treatment or condition label on this specimen signifies: meningococcal conjugate vaccine given as trial control. Sequenced here: peripheral blood, sampled on day 0 of MenACWY control vaccination. The receptors originated from an adult in good health.

This sequence joins TRBV18 and TRBJ1-2; TRBD1 aligns across 8 bases. With 3 bases clipped from V and 0 bases from J, the junction kept 3 bases outside the gene matches. CDR1 KGHSH and CDR2 LQKENI come from the germline V gene. The CDR3 contains 15 residues. CDR3 in amino acids: CASSPGQGPNYGYTF. The CDR3 DNA sequence: TGTGCCAGCTCACCCGGACAGGGCCCTAACTATGGCTACACCTTC.

This rearrangement joins TRBV29-1 to TRBJ1-1, with 9 bases identical to TRBD1. CDR1 and CDR2 from the germline V gene are SQVTM and ANQGSEA. With 6 bases clipped from V and 0 bases from J, the junction kept 8 bases outside the gene matches. The CDR3 totals 15 residues. The CDR3 loop is CSVAATGGMNTEAFF. In DNA form, the CDR3 reads TGCAGCGTGGCCGCGACAGGGGGGATGAACACTGAAGCTTTCTTT.

CDR3 DNA sequence: TGTGCCAGCAGCTCTCGCCCGGGACAGGGTAAGAATGAGCAGTTCTTC. Amino acids: CASSSRPGQGKNEQFF. This chain joins TRBV5-5 and TRBJ2-1; TRBD1 matches at 9 bases. This CDR3 comprises 16 residues. Trimming removed 3 bases from V and 7 bases from J; junction bases left unmatched: 11. Germline CDR1 reads SGHKS; CDR2 reads YYEKEE (reference sequence).

The chain links TRBV5-4 to TRBJ1-4; 9 nucleotides align to TRBD1. The CDR3 contains 16 residues. V trimming: 4 bases; J trimming: 4 bases; junction bases outside the gene matches: 8. Germline V gene sequence: CDR1 SGHNT, CDR2 YYREEE (reference sequence). The CDR3 reads CASSLNPGQGNEKLFF. CDR3 sequence (DNA): TGTGCCAGCAGCCTTAACCCGGGACAGGGTAATGAAAAACTGTTTTTT.

V gene TRBV5-4 combines with J gene TRBJ1-1; D may be TRBD1 (5 bases). This CDR3 is 15 amino acids long. Trimming left V 0 bases short and J 3 bases short, with 12 bases between. Germline values: CDR1 SGHNT, CDR2 YYREEE (reference sequence). CDR3 amino acids: CASSLVSAGYTEAFF. The CDR3 coding sequence is TGTGCCAGCAGCTTGGTTTCCGCAGGGTACACTGAAGCTTTCTTT.

The V call is TRBV5-4, the J call TRBJ1-6, with TRBD1 matching over 9 bases. V was clipped by 0 bases and J by 9 bases; unmatched bases: 4. CDR1 and CDR2 (germline): SGHNT, YYREEE (reference sequence). This CDR3 is built from 15 residues. The CDR3 DNA follows: TGTGCCAGCAGCTTGGAGGGACAGGGAGCTTCACCCCTCCACTTT. This codes for CASSLEGQGASPLHF.